This entry describes one TCR beta chain. These data originate in a study of shared clonotypes between healthy human individuals. Genomic DNA from each subset was divided evenly over several immunoSEQ plates. Sequencing used immunoSEQ multiplex PCR; TCRdb keeps in-frame clones, though not all of them. The sample lists over 2 million clones; 90% to 95% were seen once. The CDR3 totals 14 residues. Germline V gene lookup returns CDR1 LNHNV and CDR2 YYDKDF (reference sequence). Trimming left V 3 bases short and J 7 bases short, with 16 bases between. This chain uses TRBV15 with TRBJ2-7; perhaps TRBD1 as D (6 bases). The sequenced sample consisted of naive CD4+ T cells sorted from blood. Regarding subset: CD45RA+ positively selected. This clonotype was obtained from a man between 18 and 29 years old in good health. This CDR3 reads CATSRDGQSGEQYF. The CDR3 nucleotides read TGTGCCACCAGCAGGGATGGACAGTCGGGGGAGCAGTACTTC.